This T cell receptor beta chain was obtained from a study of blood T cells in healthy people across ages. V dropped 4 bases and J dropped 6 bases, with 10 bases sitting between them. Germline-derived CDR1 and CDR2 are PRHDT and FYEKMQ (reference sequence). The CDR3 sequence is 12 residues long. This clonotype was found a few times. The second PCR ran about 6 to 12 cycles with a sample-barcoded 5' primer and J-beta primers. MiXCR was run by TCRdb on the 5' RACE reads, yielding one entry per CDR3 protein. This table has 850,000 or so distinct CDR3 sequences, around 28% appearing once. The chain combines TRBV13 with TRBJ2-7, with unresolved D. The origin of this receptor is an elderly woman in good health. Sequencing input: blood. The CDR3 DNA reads TGTGCCAGCAGCTCCCGGTGGGCCGAGCAGTACTTC. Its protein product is CASSSRWAEQYF.